The 9 T cell receptor beta chains below were found in one sample sequenced in a study of cytomegalovirus exposure and HLA in healthy donors. PCR was performed using 60 Vbeta and 13 Jbeta primers. Assay: immunoSEQ multiplex PCR; the TCRdb copy retains only in-frame clones and omits some. The table lists roughly 150,000 clones, over 75% of them singletons. The sample consisted of PBMCs. The receptors here all came from a male donor in good health and CMV-seronegative.

The chain carries TRBV19 and TRBJ2-7; D may be TRBD1 (5 bases). Germline V gene sequence: CDR1 LNHDA, CDR2 SQIVND (reference sequence). The CDR3 length is 11 residues. Trimming removed 4 bases from V and 4 bases from J, with 5 bases in between. The DNA of the CDR3 is TGTGCCAGTAGTACAGGGTACGAGCAGTACTTC. Translation gives CASSTGYEQYF.

The chain couples TRBV6-1 to TRBJ2-3; maybe TRBD1 (6 bases). The CDR3 consists of 15 residues. Germline CDR1 and CDR2: MNHNS and SASEGT. V lost 6 bases and J lost 1, with 14 bases in between. CDR3 DNA: TGTGCCAGCAGGGGTGGGACATCCGGCACAGATACGCAGTATTTT. Its protein is CASRGGTSGTDTQYF.

V is TRBV5-8 and J is TRBJ2-7; weak D call: TRBD1 (5 bases). Trimming removed 0 bases from V and 4 bases from J, with 14 bases in between. The CDR3 has 15 residues. CDR1 and CDR2 (germline): SGHTS, YDEGEE. The CDR3 loop is CASSLVVRVGYEQYF. The CDR3 DNA reads TGTGCCAGCAGCTTGGTAGTCAGGGTGGGGTACGAGCAGTACTTC.

This clone occurred a few times. The chain carries TRBV7-9 and TRBJ2-4; 7 bases map to TRBD1. With 6 bases clipped from V and 9 bases from J, the junction kept 14 bases outside the gene matches. The CDR3 is made up of 15 amino acids. Germline V gene sequence: CDR1 SEHNR, CDR2 FQNEAQ (reference sequence). In DNA form, the CDR3 reads TGTGCCAGCAGACCCGGGACAGCCAGAGGGAGCATTCAGTACTTC. This encodes CASRPGTARGSIQYF. The full variable domain, rest sourced from reference TRBV7-9 and TRBJ2-4, is DTGVSQNPRHKITKRGQNVTFRCDPISEHNRLYWYRQTLGQGPEFLTYFQNEAQLEKSRLLSDRFSAERPKGSFSTLEIQRTEQGDSAMYLCASRPGTARGSIQYFGAGTRLSVL.

This sequence joins TRBV5-1 and TRBJ2-1, with D maybe TRBD2 (5 bases). Germline CDR1 SGHRS, CDR2 YFSETQ. V lost 4 bases to trimming and J lost 8 bases, with 13 bases between them. This CDR3 is 13 amino acids long. The CDR3 region is CASSLGLHDEQFF. As DNA, the CDR3 is TGCGCCAGCAGCCTAGGACTCCACGATGAGCAGTTCTTC.

This chain connects TRBV7-2 to TRBJ2-3, with TRBD2 matching over 10 bases. The germline CDR1 and CDR2 sequences are SGHTA and FQGNSA. V shed 5 bases, J shed 4 bases, and the junction held 3 bases outside the gene matches. There are 14 residues in the CDR3. CDR3 protein: CASSPLAGADTQYF. The CDR3 DNA is TGTGCCAGCAGCCCGCTAGCGGGAGCAGATACGCAGTATTTT.

This CDR3 reads CASSPSNRGSTYEQYF. The CDR3 DNA reads TGTGCCAGCTCACCTTCGAACAGGGGGTCTACCTACGAGCAGTACTTC. The genes are TRBV18 and TRBJ2-5; 8 bases are a match to TRBD1. Matching the DNA end better, TRBJ2-7 makes the J call doubtful. This CDR3 comprises 16 residues. The V gene's germline CDR1 is KGHSH and CDR2 LQKENI.

This rearrangement joins TRBV9 to TRBJ2-2; maybe TRBD1 (6 bases). V was clipped by 4 bases and J by 7 bases, with 14 bases between them. The length of the CDR3 is 14 residues. CDR1 is SGDLS, CDR2 YYNGEE, per germline. This CDR3 reads CASSSLGAVGELFF. DNA for the CDR3: TGTGCCAGCAGCTCGTTGGGGGCCGTCGGGGAGCTGTTTTTT.

The genes are TRBV10-3 and TRBJ1-2; 10 positions agree with TRBD1. CDR1 ENHRY and CDR2 SYGVKD come from the germline V gene. The trim removed 0 bases at V and 9 bases at J, leaving 4 bases unmatched. This CDR3 contains 14 residues. The CDR3 DNA reads TGTGCCATCAGTGAGTCCACGGGACAGGGGAGCTACACCTTC. Protein sequence: CAISESTGQGSYTF.